This TCR beta chain derives from a study of cytomegalovirus exposure and HLA in healthy donors. Healthy bone marrow donors made up the donors. This CDR3 spans 13 amino acids. The germline CDR1 and CDR2 sequences are MNHEY and SVGAGI. The germline V and J ends were trimmed by 3 bases and 3 bases, with 6 bases remaining between them. 60 Vbeta and 13 Jbeta primers were used in PCR. Some clones are missing from TCRdb's copy, which holds only in-frame ones; the method was immunoSEQ multiplex PCR. The table includes 200,000 to 250,000 clones, about 89% detected once. The chain uses TRBV6-5 and TRBJ2-1, with unresolved D. Sequenced input: PBMCs. The TCR was taken from a woman between 18 and 29 years old in good health and CMV-seronegative. CDR3 sequence (DNA): TGTGCCAGCAGTTATAGCAACTACAATGAGCAGTTCTTC. The encoded protein is CASSYSNYNEQFF.